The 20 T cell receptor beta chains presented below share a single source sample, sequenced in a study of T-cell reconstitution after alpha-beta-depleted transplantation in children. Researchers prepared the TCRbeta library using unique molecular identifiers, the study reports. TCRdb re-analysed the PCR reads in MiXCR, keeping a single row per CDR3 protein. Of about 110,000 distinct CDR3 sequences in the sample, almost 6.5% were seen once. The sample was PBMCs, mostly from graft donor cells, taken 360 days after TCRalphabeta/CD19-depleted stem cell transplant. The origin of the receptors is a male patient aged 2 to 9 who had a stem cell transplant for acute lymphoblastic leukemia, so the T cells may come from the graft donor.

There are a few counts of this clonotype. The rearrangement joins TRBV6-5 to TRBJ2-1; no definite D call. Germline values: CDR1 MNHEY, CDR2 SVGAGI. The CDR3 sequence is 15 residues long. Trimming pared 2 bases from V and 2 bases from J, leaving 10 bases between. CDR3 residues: CASSYLAGAYNEQFF. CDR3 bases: TGTGCCAGCAGTTACCTCGCCGGAGCCTACAATGAGCAGTTCTTC.

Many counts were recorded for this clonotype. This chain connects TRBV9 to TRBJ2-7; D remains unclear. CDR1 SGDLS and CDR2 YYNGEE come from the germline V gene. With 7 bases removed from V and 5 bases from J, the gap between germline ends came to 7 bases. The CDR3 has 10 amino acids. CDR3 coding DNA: TGTGCCAGCCTCGTCGACGAGCAGTACTTC. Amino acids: CASLVDEQYF.

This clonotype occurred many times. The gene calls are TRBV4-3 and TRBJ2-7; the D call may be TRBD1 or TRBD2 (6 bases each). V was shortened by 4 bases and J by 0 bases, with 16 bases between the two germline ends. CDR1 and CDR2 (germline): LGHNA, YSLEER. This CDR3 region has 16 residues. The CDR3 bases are TGCGCCAGCAGCCCCAACACCGGGGGCTTCTCCTACGAGCAGTACTTC. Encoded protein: CASSPNTGGFSYEQYF.

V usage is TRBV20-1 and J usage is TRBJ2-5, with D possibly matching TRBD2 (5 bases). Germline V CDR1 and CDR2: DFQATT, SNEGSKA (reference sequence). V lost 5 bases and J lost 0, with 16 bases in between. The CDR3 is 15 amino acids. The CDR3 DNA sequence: TGCAGTGCTCTTTCCCTGGACTGGTACCAAGAGACCCAGTACTTC. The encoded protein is CSALSLDWYQETQYF.

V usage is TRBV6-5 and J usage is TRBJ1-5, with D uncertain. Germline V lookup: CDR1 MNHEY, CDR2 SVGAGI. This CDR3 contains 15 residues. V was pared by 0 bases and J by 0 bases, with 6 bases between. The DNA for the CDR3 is TGTGCCAGCAGTTACTCAGGGAATAGCAATCAGCCCCAGCATTTT. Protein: CASSYSGNSNQPQHF.

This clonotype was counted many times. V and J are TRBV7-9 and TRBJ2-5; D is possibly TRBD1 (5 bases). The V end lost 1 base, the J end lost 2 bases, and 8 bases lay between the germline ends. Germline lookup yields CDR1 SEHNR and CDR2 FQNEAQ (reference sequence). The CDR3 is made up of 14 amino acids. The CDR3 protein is CASSLDRTQETQYF. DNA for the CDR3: TGTGCCAGCAGCTTAGACAGGACGCAAGAGACCCAGTACTTC.

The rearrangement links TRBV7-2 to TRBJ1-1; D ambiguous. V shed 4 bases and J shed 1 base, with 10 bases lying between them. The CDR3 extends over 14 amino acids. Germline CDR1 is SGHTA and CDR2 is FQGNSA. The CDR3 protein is CASSSSGGNTEAFF. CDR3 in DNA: TGTGCCAGCAGCTCCTCGGGAGGGAACACTGAAGCTTTCTTT. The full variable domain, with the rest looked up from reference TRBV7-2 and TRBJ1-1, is GAGVSQSPSNKVTEKGKDVELRCDPISGHTALYWYRQSLGQGLEFLIYFQGNSAPDKSGLPSDRFSAERTGGSVSTLTIQRTQQEDSAVYLCASSSSGGNTEAFFGQGTRLTVV.

CDR3 residues: CASSTRADGYTF. CDR3 nucleotide sequence: TGTGCCAGCAGCACTAGGGCCGATGGCTACACCTTC. The V call is TRBV9, the J call TRBJ1-2, with no clear D. The CDR3 spans 12 residues. V was pared by 4 bases and J by 6 bases, with 10 bases between. Germline V gene sequence: CDR1 SGDLS, CDR2 YYNGEE.

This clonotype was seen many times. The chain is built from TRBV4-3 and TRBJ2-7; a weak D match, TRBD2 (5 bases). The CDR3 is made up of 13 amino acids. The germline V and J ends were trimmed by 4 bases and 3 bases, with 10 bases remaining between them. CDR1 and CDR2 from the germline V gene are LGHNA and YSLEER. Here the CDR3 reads CASSPPGSYEQYF. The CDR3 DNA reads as TGCGCCAGCAGCCCACCTGGGAGCTACGAGCAGTACTTC.

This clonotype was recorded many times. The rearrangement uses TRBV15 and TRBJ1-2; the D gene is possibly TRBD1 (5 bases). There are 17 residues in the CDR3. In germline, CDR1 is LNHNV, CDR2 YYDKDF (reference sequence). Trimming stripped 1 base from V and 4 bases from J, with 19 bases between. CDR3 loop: CATSRGVIGAGFYGYTF. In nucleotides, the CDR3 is TGTGCCACCAGCAGAGGTGTAATAGGTGCAGGGTTCTATGGCTACACCTTC. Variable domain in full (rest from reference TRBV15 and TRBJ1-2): DAMVIQNPRYQVTQFGKPVTLSCSQTLNHNVMYWYQQKSSQAPKLLFHYYDKDFNNEADTPDNFQSRRPNTSFCFLDIRSPGLGDTAMYLCATSRGVIGAGFYGYTFGSGTRLTVV.

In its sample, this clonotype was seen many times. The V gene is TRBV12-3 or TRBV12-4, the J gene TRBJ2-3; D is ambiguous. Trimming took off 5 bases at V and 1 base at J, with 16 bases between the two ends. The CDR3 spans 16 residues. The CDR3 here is CASSPPLATGTDTQYF. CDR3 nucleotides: TGTGCCAGCAGTCCCCCCTTGGCGACCGGCACAGATACGCAGTATTTT.

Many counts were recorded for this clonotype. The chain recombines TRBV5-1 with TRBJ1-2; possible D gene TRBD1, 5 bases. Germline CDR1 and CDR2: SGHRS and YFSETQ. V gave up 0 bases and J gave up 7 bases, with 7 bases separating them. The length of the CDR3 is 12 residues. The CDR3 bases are TGCGCCAGCAGCTTGGGGGACCCTGGCTACACCTTC. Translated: CASSLGDPGYTF.

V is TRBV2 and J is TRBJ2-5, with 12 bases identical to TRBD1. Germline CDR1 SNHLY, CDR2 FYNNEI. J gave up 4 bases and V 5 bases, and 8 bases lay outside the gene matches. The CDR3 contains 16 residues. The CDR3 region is CASSRGTGGRRETQYF. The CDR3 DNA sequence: TGTGCCAGCAGTCGGGGGACAGGGGGCAGGAGAGAGACCCAGTACTTC.

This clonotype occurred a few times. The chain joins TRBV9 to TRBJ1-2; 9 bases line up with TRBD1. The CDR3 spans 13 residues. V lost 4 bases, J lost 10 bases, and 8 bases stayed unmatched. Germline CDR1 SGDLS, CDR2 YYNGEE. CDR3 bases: TGTGCCAGCAGCCCTGGGACAGGGTTTGCCTACACCTTC. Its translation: CASSPGTGFAYTF. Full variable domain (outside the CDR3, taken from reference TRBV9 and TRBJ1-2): DSGVTQTPKHLITATGQRVTLRCSPRSGDLSVYWYQQSLDQGLQFLIQYYNGEERAKGNILERFSAQQFPDLHSELNLSSLELGDSALYFCASSPGTGFAYTFGSGTRLTVV.

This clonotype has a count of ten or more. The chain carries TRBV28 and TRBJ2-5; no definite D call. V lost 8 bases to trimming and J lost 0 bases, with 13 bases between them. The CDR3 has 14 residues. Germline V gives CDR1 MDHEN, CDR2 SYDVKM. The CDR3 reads CASWGYENQETQYF. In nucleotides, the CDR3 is TGTGCCAGCTGGGGTTACGAGAACCAAGAGACCCAGTACTTC.

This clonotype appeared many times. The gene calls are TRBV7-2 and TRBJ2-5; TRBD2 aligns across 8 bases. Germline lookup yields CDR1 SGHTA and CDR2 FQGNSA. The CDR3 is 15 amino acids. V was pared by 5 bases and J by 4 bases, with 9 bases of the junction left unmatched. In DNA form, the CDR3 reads TGTGCCAGCAGCCACAGCGGGGGAAGTGTAGAGACCCAGTACTTC. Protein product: CASSHSGGSVETQYF.

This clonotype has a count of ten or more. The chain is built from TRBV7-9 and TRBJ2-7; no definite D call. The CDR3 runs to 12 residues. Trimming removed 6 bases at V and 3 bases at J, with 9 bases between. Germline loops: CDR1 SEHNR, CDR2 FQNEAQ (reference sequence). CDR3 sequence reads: CASRSWDYEQYF. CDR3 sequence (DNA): TGTGCCAGCAGGTCCTGGGACTACGAGCAGTACTTC.

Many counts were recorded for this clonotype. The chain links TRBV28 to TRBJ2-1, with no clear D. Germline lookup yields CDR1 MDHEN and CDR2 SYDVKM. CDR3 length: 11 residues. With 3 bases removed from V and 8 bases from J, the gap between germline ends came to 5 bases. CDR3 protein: CASSFGYEQFF. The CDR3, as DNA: TGTGCCAGCAGTTTTGGGTATGAGCAGTTCTTC.

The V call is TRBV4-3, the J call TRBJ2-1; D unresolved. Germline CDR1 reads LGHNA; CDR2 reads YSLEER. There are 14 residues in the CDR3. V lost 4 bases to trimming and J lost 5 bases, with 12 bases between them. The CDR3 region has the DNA TGCGCCAGCAGCCCTTCAAGGGCCAACAATGAGCAGTTCTTC. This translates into CASSPSRANNEQFF.

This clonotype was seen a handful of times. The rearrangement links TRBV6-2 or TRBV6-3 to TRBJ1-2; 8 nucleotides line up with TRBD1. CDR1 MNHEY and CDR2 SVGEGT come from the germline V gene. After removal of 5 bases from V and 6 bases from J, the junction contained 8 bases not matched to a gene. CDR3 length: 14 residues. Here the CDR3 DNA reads TGTGCCAGCAGTATTGACAGGGGCCGCCATGGCTACACCTTC. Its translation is CASSIDRGRHGYTF.